This paragraph covers one T cell receptor beta chain sequence. Its cognate antigen is unknown. Per the germline V gene, CDR1 is MGHDK and CDR2 is SYGVNS. V lost 2 bases to trimming and J lost 3 bases, with 11 bases between them. This CDR3 comprises 14 residues. Profiled with immunoSEQ multiplex PCR; TCRdb holds only in-frame clones, not every one. The sample includes about 110,000 clones, about nine tenths of them seen just once. The sample comes from a study of a mutant IDH1 vaccine in newly diagnosed glioma. The overall study: Treated patients had a mean age of 40.4 years and a sex split that was roughly 60% male and approximately 40% female. Patients' prior therapy spanned radiotherapy, temozolomide, or both; most underwent both. Study results and caveats: Whatever changes occurred in top peripheral T cell clonotypes seemed unrelated to pseudoprogression.

Stated time point: week 11, during vaccination. Vaccinated patients received 300 ug of mutant IDH1 20-mer peptide per dose, with topical imiquimod. The donor cohort comprised cases of new WHO grade 3 or 4 IDH1-mutant, ATRX-lost astrocytoma. The sequence was obtained from a woman aged 45-60 years with glioma. This chain uses TRBV25-1 with TRBJ2-7, with D hard to call. The material was PBMCs, obtained from a glioma patient whose treatment included an IDH1 peptide vaccine. Here the CDR3 reads CASSETGSLYEQYF. The DNA of the CDR3 is TGTGCCAGCAGTGAAACCGGGTCGCTCTACGAGCAGTACTTC.